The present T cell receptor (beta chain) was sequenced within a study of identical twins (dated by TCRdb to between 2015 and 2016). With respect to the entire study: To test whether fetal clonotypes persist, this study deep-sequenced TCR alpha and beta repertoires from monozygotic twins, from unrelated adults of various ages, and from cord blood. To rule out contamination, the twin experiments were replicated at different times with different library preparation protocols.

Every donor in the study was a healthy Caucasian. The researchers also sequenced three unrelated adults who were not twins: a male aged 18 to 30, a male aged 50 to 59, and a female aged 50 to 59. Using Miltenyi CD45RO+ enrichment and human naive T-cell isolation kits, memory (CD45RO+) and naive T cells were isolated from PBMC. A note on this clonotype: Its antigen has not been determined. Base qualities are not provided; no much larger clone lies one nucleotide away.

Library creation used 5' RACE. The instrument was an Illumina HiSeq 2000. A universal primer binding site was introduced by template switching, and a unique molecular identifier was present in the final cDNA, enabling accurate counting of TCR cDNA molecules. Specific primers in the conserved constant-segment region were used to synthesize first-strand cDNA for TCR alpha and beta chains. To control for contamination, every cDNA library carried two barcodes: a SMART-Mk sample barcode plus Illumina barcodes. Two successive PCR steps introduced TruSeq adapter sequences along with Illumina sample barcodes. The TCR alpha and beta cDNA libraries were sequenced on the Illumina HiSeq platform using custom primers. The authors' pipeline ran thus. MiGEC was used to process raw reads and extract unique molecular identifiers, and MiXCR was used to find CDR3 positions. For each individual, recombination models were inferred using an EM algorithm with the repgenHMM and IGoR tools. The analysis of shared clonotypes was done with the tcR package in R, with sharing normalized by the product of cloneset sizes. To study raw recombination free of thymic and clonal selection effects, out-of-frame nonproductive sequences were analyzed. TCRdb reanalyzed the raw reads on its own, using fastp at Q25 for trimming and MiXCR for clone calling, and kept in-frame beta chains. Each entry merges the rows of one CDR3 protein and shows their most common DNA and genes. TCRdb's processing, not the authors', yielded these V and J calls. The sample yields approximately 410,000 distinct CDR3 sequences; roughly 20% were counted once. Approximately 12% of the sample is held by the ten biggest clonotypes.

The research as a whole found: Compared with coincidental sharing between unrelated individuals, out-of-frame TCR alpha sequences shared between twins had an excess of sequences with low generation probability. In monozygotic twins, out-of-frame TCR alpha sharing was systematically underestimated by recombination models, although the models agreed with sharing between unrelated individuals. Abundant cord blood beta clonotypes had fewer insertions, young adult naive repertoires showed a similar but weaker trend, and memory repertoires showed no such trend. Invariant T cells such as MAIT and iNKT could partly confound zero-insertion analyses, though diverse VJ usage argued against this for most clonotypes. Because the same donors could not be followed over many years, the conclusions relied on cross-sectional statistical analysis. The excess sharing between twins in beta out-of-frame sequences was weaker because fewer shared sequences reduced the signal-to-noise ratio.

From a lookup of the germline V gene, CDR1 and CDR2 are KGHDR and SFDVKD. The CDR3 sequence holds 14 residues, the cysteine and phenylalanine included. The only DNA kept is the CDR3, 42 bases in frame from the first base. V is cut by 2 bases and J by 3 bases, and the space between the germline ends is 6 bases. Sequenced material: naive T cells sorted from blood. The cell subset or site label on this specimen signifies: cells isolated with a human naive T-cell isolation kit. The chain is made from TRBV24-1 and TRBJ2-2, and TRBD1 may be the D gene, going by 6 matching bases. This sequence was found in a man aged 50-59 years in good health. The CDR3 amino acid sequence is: CATSDSGDTGELFF. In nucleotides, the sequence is TGTGCCACCAGTGATTCAGGGGACACCGGGGAGCTGTTTTTT.